This T cell receptor beta chain came from a study of T cells after yellow fever vaccination. General study findings and limits: From the bulk population, abundant clonotypes could contaminate and appear within FACS-sorted repertoires. In post-booster samples, most primary-vaccination clones reappeared (around 95% CD4, 88% CD8). Researchers report a weaker secondary response that nonetheless peaked faster, day 5 versus 15.

They built TCR cDNA with 5'RACE template switching, a step that put in a universal primer site and UMIs. TCRdb redid the calling of the 5' RACE reads with MiXCR, one entry per CDR3 protein. Of some 390,000 distinct CDR3 sequences listed, 6.2% are singletons. This clonotype was seen a few times. Its antigen is not known. From germline, CDR1 is SGHRS and CDR2 YFSETQ. There are 15 residues in the CDR3. The V gene lost 4 bases and the J gene lost 6 bases, with 18 bases spanning the gap. The specimen comprised PBMCs, sampled 5 days after the yellow fever booster vaccination. The receptor was derived from a man under 40 who received the YFV17D yellow fever vaccine. The V and J genes are TRBV5-1 and TRBJ2-3, with D perhaps given as TRBD1 or TRBD2 (5 bases each). CDR3 sequence reads: CASSPGPGPPDTQYF. CDR3 bases: TGCGCCAGCAGCCCCGGCCCGGGACCCCCGGATACGCAGTATTTT.